This TCR beta chain was captured by sequencing in a study of CD8 T cells in ankylosing spondylitis. Study-level findings and limits: Researchers reportedly found disease-linked clones significantly enriched in matched ankylosing spondylitis synovial fluid.

With 5 bases removed from V and 4 bases from J, the gap between germline ends came to 17 bases. The CDR3 has 15 amino acids. This clonotype was recorded at least ten times. Its specificity is unknown. TCRdb re-called the 5' RACE reads through MiXCR, storing one row per CDR3 protein. The data show fewer than 250,000 distinct CDR3 sequences, about 10% seen once. The clonotype originates from a male donor with ankylosing spondylitis or in good health (not recorded which). The sequencing sample was made of blood, either unsorted or a sorted T cell fraction (not recorded which). The V and J genes are TRBV12-3 or TRBV12-4 and TRBJ1-1; D call uncertain. CDR3: CASSPRGIRSTEAFF. DNA of the CDR3: TGTGCCAGCAGTCCAAGAGGGATTCGGAGCACTGAAGCTTTCTTT.